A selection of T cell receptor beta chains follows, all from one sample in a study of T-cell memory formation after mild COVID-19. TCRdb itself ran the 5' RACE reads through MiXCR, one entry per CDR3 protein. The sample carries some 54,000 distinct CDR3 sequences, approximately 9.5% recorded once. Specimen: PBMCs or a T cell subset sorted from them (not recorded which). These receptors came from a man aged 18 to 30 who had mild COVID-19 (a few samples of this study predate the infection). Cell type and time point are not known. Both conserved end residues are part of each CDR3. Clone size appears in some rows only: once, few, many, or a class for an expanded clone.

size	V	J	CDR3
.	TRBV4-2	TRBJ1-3	CASSQEAQGAFSGNTIYF
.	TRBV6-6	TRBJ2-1	CASSQGLAGRSYNEQFF
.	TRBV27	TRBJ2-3	CASSTPGLAEHTQYF
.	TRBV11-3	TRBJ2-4	CASSSQGGIRNF
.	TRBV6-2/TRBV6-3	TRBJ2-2	CASAGRGPPAGELFF
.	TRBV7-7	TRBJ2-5	CASSLQGLETKYF
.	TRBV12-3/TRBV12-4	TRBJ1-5	CASSLGTLGNQPQHF
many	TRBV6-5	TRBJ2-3	CASSWDNTDTQYF
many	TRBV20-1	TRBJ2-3	CSARPGTGTDTQYF
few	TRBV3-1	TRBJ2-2	CASSQEGRTGELFF
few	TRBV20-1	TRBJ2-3	CSAGYSTDTQYF
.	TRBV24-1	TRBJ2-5	CATSVTSGGQETQYF
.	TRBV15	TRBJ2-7	CATSREFGTDMAYEQYF
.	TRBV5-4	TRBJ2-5	CASSLRPYQETQYF
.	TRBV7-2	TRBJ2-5	CASSPGAIGGAGETQYF
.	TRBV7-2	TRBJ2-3	CASSLVVGGSTDTQYF
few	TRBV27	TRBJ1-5	CASGKGQGTQPQHF
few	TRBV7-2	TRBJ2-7	CASSFLGIGEQYF
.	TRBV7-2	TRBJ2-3	CAGGGLTDTQYF
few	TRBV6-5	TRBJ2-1	CASRAVGYNEQFF
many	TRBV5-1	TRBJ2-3	CASSLGTSTDTQYF
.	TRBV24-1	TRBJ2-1	CATSDFRHPYNEQFF
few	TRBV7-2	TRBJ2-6	CASSPDATGANVLTF
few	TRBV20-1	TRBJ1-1	CSARFRPLREAFF
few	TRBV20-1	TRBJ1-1	CSAREGSSGGTEAFF
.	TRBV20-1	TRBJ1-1	CSARVGGWNTEAFF
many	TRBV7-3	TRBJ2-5	CASSLNGDSETQYF
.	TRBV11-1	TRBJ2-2	CASRSQGWTGELFF
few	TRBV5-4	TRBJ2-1	CASSLASDNEQFF
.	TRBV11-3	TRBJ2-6	CASSSGQGASGANVLTF
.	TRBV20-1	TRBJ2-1	CSPLSGRDNEQFF
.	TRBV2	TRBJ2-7	CASKRGTNSYEQYF
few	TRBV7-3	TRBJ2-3	CASSLSWNTDTQYF
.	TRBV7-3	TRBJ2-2	CASTLTGQGGTGELFF
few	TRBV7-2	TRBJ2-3	CASSLVWRIYTDTQYF
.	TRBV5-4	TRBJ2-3	CASSFRLNRGTDTQYF
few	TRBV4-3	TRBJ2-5	CASSQDSGGFQETQYF
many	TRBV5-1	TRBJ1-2	CASSAQGEGGYTF
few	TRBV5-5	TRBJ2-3	CASSLEYFADTQYF
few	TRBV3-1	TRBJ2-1	CASSQDVRGQGREFF
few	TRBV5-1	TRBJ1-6	CASSLGVPASSPLHF
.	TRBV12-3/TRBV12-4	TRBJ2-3	CASSPRTGKATDTQYF
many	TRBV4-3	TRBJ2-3	CASSHASGDTDTQYF
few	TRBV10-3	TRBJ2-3	CATRTGGTDTQYF
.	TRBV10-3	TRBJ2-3	CAIRQGNTDTQYF